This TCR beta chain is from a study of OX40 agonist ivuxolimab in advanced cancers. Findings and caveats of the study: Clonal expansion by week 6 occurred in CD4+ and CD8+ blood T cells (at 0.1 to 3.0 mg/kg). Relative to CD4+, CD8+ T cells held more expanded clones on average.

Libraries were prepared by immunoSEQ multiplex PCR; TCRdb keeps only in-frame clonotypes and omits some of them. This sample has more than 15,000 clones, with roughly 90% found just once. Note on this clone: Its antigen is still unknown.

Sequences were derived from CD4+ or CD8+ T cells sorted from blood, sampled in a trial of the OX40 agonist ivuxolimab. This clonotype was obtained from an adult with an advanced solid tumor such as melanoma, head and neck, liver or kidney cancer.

CDR3 DNA: TGTGCCAGCAGCTTAGTGGCGGCGAGCTCTGGAAACACCATATATTTT. It is translated as CASSLVAASSGNTIYF. The J gene is TRBJ1-3, the V gene TRBV7-9; no clear D gene. Germline V CDR1 and CDR2: SEHNR, FQNEAQ (reference sequence). V lost 1 base and J lost 0, with 10 bases in between. The CDR3 spans 16 residues. The complete variable domain, with remaining parts taken from reference TRBV7-9 and TRBJ1-3, reads DTGVSQNPRHKITKRGQNVTFRCDPISEHNRLYWYRQTLGQGPEFLTYFQNEAQLEKSRLLSDRFSAERPKGSFSTLEIQRTEQGDSAMYLCASSLVAASSGNTIYFGEGSWLTVV.